Shown below are 8 T cell receptor beta chains from a single sample sequenced in a study of type 1 regulatory T cells. No antigen is known for these receptors. MiXCR, run by TCRdb on the reads, gives a single entry per CDR3 protein. The table has roughly 60,000 distinct CDR3 sequences, 55% to 65% seen once. Sequencing was done on a sample of cultured non-Tr1 T cells, either the whole culture or a sorted T cell fraction (not recorded which). The receptors here all came from a human donor in good health.

V and J are TRBV20-1 and TRBJ1-6, with a weak D call TRBD1 (5 bases). The CDR3 is 15 residues long. V shed 5 bases and J shed 0 bases, with 11 bases lying between them. The germline V gene encodes CDR1 DFQATT and CDR2 SNEGSKA (reference sequence). The CDR3 spells CSARTSLSYNSPLHF. CDR3 DNA sequence: TGCAGTGCTCGGACAAGCCTCTCCTATAATTCACCCCTCCACTTT.

This clonotype has only a few counts. J is TRBJ1-6 and V is TRBV11-2; D is uncertain. The CDR3 runs 15 residues. V was trimmed by 5 bases and J by 7 bases, leaving 15 bases between them. Per the germline V gene, CDR1 is SGHAT and CDR2 is FQNNGV. CDR3 nucleotides: TGTGCCAGCAGCCCCTCCCTCGCCAGGAATTCACCCCTCCACTTT. This codes for CASSPSLARNSPLHF.

This clonotype was seen more than once but under ten times. V gene TRBV7-9 combines with J gene TRBJ2-7, with TRBD2 matching 7 bases. V lost 4 bases and J lost 3; bases outside the gene matches: 6. Per the germline V gene, CDR1 is SEHNR and CDR2 is FQNEAQ (reference sequence). The length of the CDR3 is 14 residues. The CDR3: CASSSSGGSYEQYF. The CDR3 nucleotides read TGTGCCAGCAGCTCCTCCGGGGGGAGCTACGAGCAGTACTTC.

This clonotype was counted many times. V is TRBV19 and J is TRBJ1-1; D is unclear. CDR1 and CDR2 (germline): LNHDA, SQIVND (reference sequence). The CDR3 spans 14 residues. Trimming took off 7 bases at V and 1 base at J, with 13 bases between the two ends. This CDR3 is CASNQGPSNTEAFF. CDR3 nucleotide sequence: TGTGCCAGTAATCAAGGCCCTTCGAACACTGAAGCTTTCTTT.

This rearrangement joins TRBV21-1 to TRBJ1-1. TRBV21-1 has pseudogene status. The CDR3 is made up of 14 amino acids. The CDR3 DNA reads as TGTGCCAGCAGCAAAGAAGAACACCACACTGAAGCTTTCTTT. Amino acids: CASSKEEHHTEAFF.

J is TRBJ2-7 and V is TRBV15; weak D call: TRBD2 (5 bases). The V end was cut by 3 bases, the J end by 0 bases, with 12 bases between. Germline CDR1 LNHNV, CDR2 YYDKDF (reference sequence). The CDR3 consists of 15 residues. The CDR3 reads CATSSGGGFSYEQYF. The CDR3 bases are TGTGCCACCAGCAGCGGCGGAGGATTCTCCTACGAGCAGTACTTC.

A single count supports this clonotype. Possible read error: a much larger clone is one base away. The chain uses TRBV3-1 and TRBJ2-3; D is unresolved. CDR1 is LGHDT and CDR2 is YNNKEL in the germline V gene (reference sequence). The CDR3 covers 17 residues. Trimming cost V 0 bases and J 0 bases, with 13 bases left between them. CDR3 nucleotide sequence: TGTGCCAGCAGCCAAGATGGGTGGTATGCTAGCACAGATACGCAGTATTTT. This gives the protein CASSQDGWYASTDTQYF.

This CDR3 is CASSEGRNNEQFF. The CDR3 DNA sequence: TGTGCCAGCAGTGAAGGACGAAACAATGAGCAGTTCTTC. The chain is built from TRBV6-5 and TRBJ2-1; no firm D call. Trimming took off 5 bases at V and 5 bases at J, with 10 bases between the two ends. CDR3 size: 13 residues. Looked up from germline, CDR1 is MNHEY and CDR2 is SVGAGI.